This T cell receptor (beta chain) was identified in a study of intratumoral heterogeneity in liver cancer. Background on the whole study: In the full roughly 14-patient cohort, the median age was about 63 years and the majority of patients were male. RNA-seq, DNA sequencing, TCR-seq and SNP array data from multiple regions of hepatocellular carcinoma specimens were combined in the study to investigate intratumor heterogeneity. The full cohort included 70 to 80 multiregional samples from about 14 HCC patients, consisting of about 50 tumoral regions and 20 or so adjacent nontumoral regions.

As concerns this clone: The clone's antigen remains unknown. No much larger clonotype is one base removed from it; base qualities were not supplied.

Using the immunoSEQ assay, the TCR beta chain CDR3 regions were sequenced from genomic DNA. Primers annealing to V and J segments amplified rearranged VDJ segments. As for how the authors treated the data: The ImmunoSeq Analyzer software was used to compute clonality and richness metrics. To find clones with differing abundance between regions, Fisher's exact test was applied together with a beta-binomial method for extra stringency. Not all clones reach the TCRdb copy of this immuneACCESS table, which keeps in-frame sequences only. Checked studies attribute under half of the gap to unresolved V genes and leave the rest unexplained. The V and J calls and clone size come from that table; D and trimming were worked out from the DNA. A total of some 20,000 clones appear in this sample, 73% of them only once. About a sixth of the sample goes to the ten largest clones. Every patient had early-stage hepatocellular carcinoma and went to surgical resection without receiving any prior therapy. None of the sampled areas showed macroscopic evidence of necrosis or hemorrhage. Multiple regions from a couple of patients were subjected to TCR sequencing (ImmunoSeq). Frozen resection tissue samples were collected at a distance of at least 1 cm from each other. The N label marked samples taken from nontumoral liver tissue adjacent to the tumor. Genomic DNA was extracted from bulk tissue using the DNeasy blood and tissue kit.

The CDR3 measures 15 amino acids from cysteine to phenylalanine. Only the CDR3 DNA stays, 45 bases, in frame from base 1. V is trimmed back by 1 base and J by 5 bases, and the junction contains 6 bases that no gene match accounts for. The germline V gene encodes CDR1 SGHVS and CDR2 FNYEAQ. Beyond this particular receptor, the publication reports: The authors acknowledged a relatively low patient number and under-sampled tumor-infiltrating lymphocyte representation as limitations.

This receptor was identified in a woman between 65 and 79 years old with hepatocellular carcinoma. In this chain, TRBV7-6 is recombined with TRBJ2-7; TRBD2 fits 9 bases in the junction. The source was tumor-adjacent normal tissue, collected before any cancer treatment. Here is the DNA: TGTGCCAGCAGCTTAGAGGTAGCGGGAGTTGACGAGCAGTACTTC. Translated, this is CASSLEVAGVDEQYF.